Listed below are T cell receptor beta chains from one sample, sequenced in a study of shared clonotypes between healthy human individuals. The data were produced by immunoSEQ multiplex PCR, yet TCRdb's version contains in-frame clones alone and is incomplete. The sample comprises over 2 million clones, about 95% of which are singletons, and roughly 1.1% rests with the top ten. Sequenced: naive CD8+ T cells sorted from blood. Receptor source: a man aged 18 to 30 in good health. Both conserved end residues are trimmed from each CDR3.

v_call	j_call	cdr3_aa
TRBV6-6	TRBJ2-2	ASTSGSWSGELF
TRBV19	TRBJ2-3	ASSVPGLRSVVDTQY
TRBV2	TRBJ2-7	ASSDPTGVSEQY
TRBV27	TRBJ1-1	ASSLTGYTEAF
TRBV27	TRBJ2-3	ASSIGTSFTDTQY
TRBV7-9	TRBJ2-5	ASSFRSGGPEETQY
TRBV7-9	TRBJ1-1	ASSLDGTGGTEAF
TRBV27	TRBJ2-3	ASSLWGPSGLTDTQY
TRBV6-1	TRBJ2-7	ASSVGGTYEQY
TRBV7-2	TRBJ2-7	ASSLGPGAGYEQY
TRBV7-9	TRBJ2-7	ASSLDPQGDYEQY
TRBV15	TRBJ1-5	ATSRVGEWSNQPQH
TRBV30	TRBJ2-5	AWSVGLAGAPTLD
TRBV11-2	TRBJ2-5	ASSLAGGQETQY
TRBV19	TRBJ1-4	ASSIPAGWGEKLF
TRBV15	TRBJ1-1	ATSRLDRIEAF
TRBV7-9	TRBJ2-1	ASSLGQGYNEQF
TRBV27	TRBJ1-1	ASSYSTGTEAF
TRBV9	TRBJ2-3	ASSVMAGGVDTQY
TRBV4-2	TRBJ2-1	ASSQEEPEAENNEQF
TRBV30	TRBJ2-7	AWSVGSYDYEQY
TRBV6-1	TRBJ2-7	ASSVYSWDEQY
TRBV30	TRBJ2-3	AWSNGGSSADTQY
TRBV7-4	TRBJ1-4	ASSLKKEYRDEKLF
TRBV27	TRBJ2-7	ASGQAGGRYEQY
TRBV5-1	TRBJ1-1	ASSLTDTGVYTEAF
TRBV6-6	TRBJ2-1	ASSYLTGGEQF
TRBV4-1	TRBJ2-1	ASSQDKASTSGLF
TRBV10-3	TRBJ2-7	AISDDNPGGYEQY
TRBV7-9	TRBJ2-5	ASSPGTSGGKWETQY
TRBV19	TRBJ2-7	ASSIGTEYEQY
TRBV5-4	TRBJ2-7	ASSFRGGGSYEQY
TRBV9	TRBJ1-3	ASSVDPRNTIY
TRBV25-1	TRBJ1-2	ASSASQNPLYGYT
TRBV1	TRBJ2-7	TSSQDLRQGAIEQY
TRBV27	TRBJ1-1	ASTTGNAEAF
TRBV7-9	TRBJ1-1	ASTFSGGMNTEAF
TRBV5-8	TRBJ2-7	ASSFGTPGEQY
TRBV29-1	NA	SVETGQSSYEQY
TRBV14	TRBJ2-7	ASSHEGSGSHEQY
TRBV4-1	TRBJ2-7	ASSQVDRVSYEQY
TRBV2	TRBJ1-1	ASRGGPTEAF
TRBV6-5	TRBJ1-1	ASSFSRLNTEAF
TRBV4-1	TRBJ2-1	ASSQGFLAGDEQF
TRBV6-5	TRBJ1-1	ASSYSTEAF
TRBV7-8	TRBJ2-1	ASSLEGTGIYNEQF
TRBV12-5	TRBJ1-1	ASGWDILNTEAF
TRBV27	TRBJ2-1	ASSPAGNEQF
TRBV12-5	TRBJ2-3	ASGLGLAGVSTDTQY
TRBV7-9	TRBJ1-1	ASSLGRGLNTEAF
TRBV2	TRBJ2-2	ASSEGFNTGELF
TRBV4-1	TRBJ2-7	ASSQVLRDYEQY
TRBV4-1	TRBJ2-3	ASTLHPQGTDTQY
TRBV5-8	TRBJ1-1	ASSLLGGTEAF